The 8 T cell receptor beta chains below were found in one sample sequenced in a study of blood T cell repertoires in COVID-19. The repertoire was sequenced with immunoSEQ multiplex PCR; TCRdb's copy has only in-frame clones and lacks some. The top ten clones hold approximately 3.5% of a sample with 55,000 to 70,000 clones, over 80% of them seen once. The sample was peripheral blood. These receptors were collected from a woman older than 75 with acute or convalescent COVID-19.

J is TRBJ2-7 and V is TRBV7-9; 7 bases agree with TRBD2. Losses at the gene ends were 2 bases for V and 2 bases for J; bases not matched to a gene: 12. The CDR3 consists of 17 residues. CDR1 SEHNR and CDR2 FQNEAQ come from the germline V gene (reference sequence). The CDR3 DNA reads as TGTGCCAGCAGCTTAATCGTCGGGGGAGGGCTAACCTACGAGCAGTACTTC. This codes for CASSLIVGGGLTYEQYF.

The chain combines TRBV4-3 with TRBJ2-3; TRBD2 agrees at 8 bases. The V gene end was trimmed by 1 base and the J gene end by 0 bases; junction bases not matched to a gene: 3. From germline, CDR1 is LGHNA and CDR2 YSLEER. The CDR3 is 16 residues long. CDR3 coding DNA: TGCGCCAGCAGCCAAGCTCGACTAGCGAGCACAGATACGCAGTATTTT. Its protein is CASSQARLASTDTQYF.

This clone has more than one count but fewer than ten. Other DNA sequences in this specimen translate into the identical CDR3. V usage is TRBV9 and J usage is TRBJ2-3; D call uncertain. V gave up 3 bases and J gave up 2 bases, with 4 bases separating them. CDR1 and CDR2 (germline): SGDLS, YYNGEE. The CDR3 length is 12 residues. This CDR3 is CASSAYTDTQYF. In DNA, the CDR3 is TGTGCCAGCAGCGCTTACACAGATACGCAGTATTTT.

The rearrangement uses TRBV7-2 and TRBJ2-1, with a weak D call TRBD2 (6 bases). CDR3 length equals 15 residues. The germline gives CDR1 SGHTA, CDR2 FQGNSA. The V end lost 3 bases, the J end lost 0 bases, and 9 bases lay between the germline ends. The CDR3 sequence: CASSFERASYNEQFF. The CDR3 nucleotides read TGTGCCAGCAGCTTTGAGCGGGCCTCCTACAATGAGCAGTTCTTC. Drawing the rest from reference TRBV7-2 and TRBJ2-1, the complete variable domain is GAGVSQSPSNKVTEKGKDVELRCDPISGHTALYWYRQSLGQGLEFLIYFQGNSAPDKSGLPSDRFSAERTGGSVSTLTIQRTQQEDSAVYLCASSFERASYNEQFFGPGTRLTVL.

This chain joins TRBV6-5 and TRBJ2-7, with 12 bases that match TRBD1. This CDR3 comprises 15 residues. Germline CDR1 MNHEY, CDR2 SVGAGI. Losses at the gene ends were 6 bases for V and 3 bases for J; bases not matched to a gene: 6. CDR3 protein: CASRPGTGGDYEQYF. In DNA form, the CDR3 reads TGTGCCAGCAGACCCGGGACAGGGGGCGACTACGAGCAGTACTTC.

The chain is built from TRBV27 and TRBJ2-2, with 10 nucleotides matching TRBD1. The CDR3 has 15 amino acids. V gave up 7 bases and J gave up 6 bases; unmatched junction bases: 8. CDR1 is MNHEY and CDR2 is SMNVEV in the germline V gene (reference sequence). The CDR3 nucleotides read TGTGCCAGCAATCCGGGACAGGGGTATTCCGGGGAGCTGTTTTTT. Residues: CASNPGQGYSGELFF.

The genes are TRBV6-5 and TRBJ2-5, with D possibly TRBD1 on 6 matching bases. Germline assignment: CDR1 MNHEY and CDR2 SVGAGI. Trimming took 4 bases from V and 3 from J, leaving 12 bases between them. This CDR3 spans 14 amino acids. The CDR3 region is CASSFRTEKETQYF. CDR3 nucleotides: TGTGCCAGCAGTTTCAGGACAGAGAAAGAGACCCAGTACTTC.

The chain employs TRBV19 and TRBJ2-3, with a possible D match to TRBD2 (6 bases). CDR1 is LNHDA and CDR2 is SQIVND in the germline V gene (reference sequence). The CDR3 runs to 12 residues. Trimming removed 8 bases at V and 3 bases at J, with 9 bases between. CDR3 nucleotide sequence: TGTGCCAGTGGCGGGACTACAGATACGCAGTATTTT. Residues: CASGGTTDTQYF.